The T cell receptor (beta chain) described here comes from a study of T cell responses to AZD1222 COVID-19 vaccine. Regarding the study as a whole: Only a handful of AZD1222 recipients tested seropositive at baseline.

Some clones are missing from TCRdb's copy, which holds only in-frame ones; the method was immunoSEQ multiplex PCR. The sample lists roughly 120,000 clones, around 85% occurring once. Notes on this clone: Its matching antigen is unknown.

This clonotype originated in an adult who received the AZD1222 COVID-19 vaccine. Here the sequenced sample was peripheral blood, taken 28 days after the second AZD1222 dose.

CDR3 residues: CASSPPRGPEAFF. The CDR3 nucleotides are TGTGCCAGCTCACCACCGAGGGGCCCGGAGGCTTTCTTT. V is TRBV18 and J is TRBJ1-1; possible D gene TRBD1, 5 bases. Germline V gene lookup returns CDR1 KGHSH and CDR2 LQKENI. The V end was cut by 0 bases, the J end by 11 bases, with 13 bases between. The CDR3 spans 13 residues.